These 7 T cell receptor beta chains originate from one sample sequenced in a study of CD4 and CD8 cells across lung adenocarcinoma regions. A single record per CDR3 protein comes from TCRdb applying MiXCR to the PCR reads. The sample includes about 19,000 distinct CDR3 sequences, 46% of them seen just once. Source material: CD4+ T cells from the margin of a lung tumor. The receptors originated from a male donor with lung adenocarcinoma. The CD4 and CD8 labels of this study may be unreliable.

V usage is TRBV7-8 and J usage is TRBJ2-2; TRBD2 might be the D (5 bases). The CDR3 is made up of 15 amino acids. Trimming shortened V by 6 bases and J by 4 bases, and 15 bases separated the two germline ends. Germline lookup yields CDR1 SGHVS and CDR2 FQNEAQ. The CDR3 is CASSLEAGSTGELFF. CDR3 DNA sequence: TGTGCCAGCAGTCTAGAGGCTGGGAGCACCGGGGAGCTGTTTTTT.

This clonotype has only a few counts. The CDR3 coding sequence is TGTGCCAGCAGCCAAGGCTCCGGTCAGGGGAGCTATGGCTACACCTTC. Protein: CASSQGSGQGSYGYTF. The rearrangement joins TRBV4-2 to TRBJ1-2; TRBD1 is a possible D gene (6 bases). V was shortened by 1 base and J by 4 bases, with 16 bases between the two germline ends. Germline loops: CDR1 LGHNA, CDR2 YNFKEQ. This CDR3 region has 16 residues.

In its sample, this clonotype is medium-sized. J is TRBJ2-3 and V is TRBV6-5; tentative D call: TRBD2 (6 bases). The CDR3 has 16 residues. Trimming removed 0 bases at V and 0 bases at J, with 10 bases between. CDR1 is MNHEY and CDR2 is SVGAGI in the germline V gene. The CDR3 region is CASSYSFGTSTDTQYF. The CDR3 coding sequence is TGTGCCAGCAGTTACTCATTCGGGACTAGCACAGATACGCAGTATTTT.

This rearrangement joins TRBV6-4 to TRBJ2-3; D is possibly TRBD2 (6 bases). The CDR3 length is 15 residues. Germline CDR1 MRHNA, CDR2 SNTAGT. The CDR3 reads CGRSDGSGGEETQYF. For the CDR3, the DNA is TGTGGCAGGAGTGACGGGAGCGGTGGTGAAGAGACGCAGTATTTT.

This chain links TRBV6-1 with TRBJ1-2; a possible D gene is TRBD1 (6 bases). Germline lookup yields CDR1 MNHNS and CDR2 SASEGT. Between the trimmed V and J ends, which lost 1 base and 3 bases, there was a span of 12 bases. This CDR3 comprises 15 residues. The CDR3 nucleotides read TGTGCCAGCAGTGAAGACAGGGTAGGGGACTATGGCTACACCTTC. Translation: CASSEDRVGDYGYTF.

The chain has TRBV4-1 and TRBJ2-4; 8 bases align to TRBD2. Germline loops: CDR1 MGHRA, CDR2 YSYEKL. The CDR3 contains 15 residues. With 8 bases clipped from V and 8 bases from J, the junction kept 14 bases outside the gene matches. The CDR3 loop is CASGTGGGARDIQYF. In DNA form, the CDR3 reads TGCGCCAGCGGCACGGGGGGGGGAGCCAGGGACATTCAGTACTTC.

The chain has TRBV6-1 and TRBJ1-6, with a weak D call TRBD1 (5 bases). CDR1 and CDR2 from the germline V gene are MNHNS and SASEGT. The length of the CDR3 is 13 residues. Between the trimmed V and J ends, which lost 2 bases and 11 bases, there was a span of 10 bases. The CDR3 nucleotides are TGTGCCAGCAGTGAATGGGGGTCCGCACCCCTCCACTTT. This gives the protein CASSEWGSAPLHF.